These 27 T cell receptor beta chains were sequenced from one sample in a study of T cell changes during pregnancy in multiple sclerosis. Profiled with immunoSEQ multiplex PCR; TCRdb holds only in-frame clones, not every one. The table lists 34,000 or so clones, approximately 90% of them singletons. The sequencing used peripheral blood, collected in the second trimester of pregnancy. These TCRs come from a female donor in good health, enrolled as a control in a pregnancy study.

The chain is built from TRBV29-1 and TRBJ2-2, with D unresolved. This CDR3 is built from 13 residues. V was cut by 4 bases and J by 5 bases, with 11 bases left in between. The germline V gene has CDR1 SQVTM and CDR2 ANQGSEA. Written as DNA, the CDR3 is TGCAGCGTTGTTAGAGATCGGACCGGGGAGCTGTTTTTT. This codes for CSVVRDRTGELFF.

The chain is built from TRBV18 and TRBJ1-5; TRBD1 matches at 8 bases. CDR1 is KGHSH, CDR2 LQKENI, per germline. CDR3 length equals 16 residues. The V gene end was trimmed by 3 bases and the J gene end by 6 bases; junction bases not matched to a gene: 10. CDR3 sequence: CASSPFGQGVSQPQHF. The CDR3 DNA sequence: TGTGCCAGCTCACCCTTCGGACAGGGAGTCAGTCAGCCCCAGCATTTT.

The CDR3 bases are TGTGCCAGTAGTGAGACAGACGGTAGCGAGCAGTACTTC. Amino acids: CASSETDGSEQYF. This chain links TRBV19 with TRBJ2-7; the D gene is possibly TRBD1 (5 bases). The germline V gene has CDR1 LNHDA and CDR2 SQIVND (reference sequence). V was cut by 5 bases and J by 6 bases, with 14 bases left in between. CDR3 length equals 13 residues.

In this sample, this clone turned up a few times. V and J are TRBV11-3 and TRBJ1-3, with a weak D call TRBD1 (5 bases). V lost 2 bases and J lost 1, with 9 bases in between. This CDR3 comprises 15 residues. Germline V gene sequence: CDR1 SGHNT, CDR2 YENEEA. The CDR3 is CASSLRGSSGNTIYF. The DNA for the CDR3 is TGTGCCAGCAGCTTACGGGGGTCATCTGGAAACACCATATATTTT.

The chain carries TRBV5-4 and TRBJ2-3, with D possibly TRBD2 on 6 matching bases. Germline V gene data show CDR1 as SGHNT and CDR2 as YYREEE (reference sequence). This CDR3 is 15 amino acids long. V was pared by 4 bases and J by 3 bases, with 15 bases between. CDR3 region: CASSPDGGFTDTQYF. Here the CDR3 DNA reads TGTGCCAGCAGCCCCGATGGGGGGTTTACAGATACGCAGTATTTT. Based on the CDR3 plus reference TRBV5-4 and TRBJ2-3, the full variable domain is ETGVTQSPTHLIKTRGQQVTLRCSSQSGHNTVSWYQQALGQGPQFIFQYYREEENGRGNFPPRFSGLQFPNYSSELNVNALELDDSALYLCASSPDGGFTDTQYFGPGTRLTVL.

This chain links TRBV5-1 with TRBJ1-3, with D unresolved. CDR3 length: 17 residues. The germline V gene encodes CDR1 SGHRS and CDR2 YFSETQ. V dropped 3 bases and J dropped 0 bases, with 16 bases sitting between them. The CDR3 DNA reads TGCGCCAGCAGCTGGGCTCCCGCGGGGAGCTCTGGAAACACCATATATTTT. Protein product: CASSWAPAGSSGNTIYF.

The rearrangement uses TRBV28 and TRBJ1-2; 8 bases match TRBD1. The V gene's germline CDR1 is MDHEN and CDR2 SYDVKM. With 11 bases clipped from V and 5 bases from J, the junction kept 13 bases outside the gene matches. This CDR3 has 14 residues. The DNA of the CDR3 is TGTGCCGGCCTCCGGGACAGGACCGAGTATGGCTACACCTTC. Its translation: CAGLRDRTEYGYTF.

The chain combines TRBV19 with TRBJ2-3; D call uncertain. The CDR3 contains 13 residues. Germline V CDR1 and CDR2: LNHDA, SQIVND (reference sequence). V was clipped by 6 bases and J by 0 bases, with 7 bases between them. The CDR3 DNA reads TGTGCCAGTAGGCCAACTAGCACAGATACGCAGTATTTT. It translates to CASRPTSTDTQYF.

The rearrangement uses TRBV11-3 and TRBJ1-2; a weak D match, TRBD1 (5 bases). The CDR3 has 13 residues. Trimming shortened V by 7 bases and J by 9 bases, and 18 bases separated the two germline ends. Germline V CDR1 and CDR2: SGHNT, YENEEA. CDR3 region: CASTGGGKGRYTF. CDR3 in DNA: TGTGCCAGCACCGGGGGGGGGAAAGGGCGCTACACCTTC.

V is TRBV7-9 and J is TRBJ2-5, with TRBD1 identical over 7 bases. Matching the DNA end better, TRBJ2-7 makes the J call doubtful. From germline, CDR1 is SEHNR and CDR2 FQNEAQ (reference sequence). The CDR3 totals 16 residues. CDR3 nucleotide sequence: TGTGCCAGCAGCCCACGGGACGGACAGGTGATCTACGAGCAGTACTTC. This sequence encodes CASSPRDGQVIYEQYF.

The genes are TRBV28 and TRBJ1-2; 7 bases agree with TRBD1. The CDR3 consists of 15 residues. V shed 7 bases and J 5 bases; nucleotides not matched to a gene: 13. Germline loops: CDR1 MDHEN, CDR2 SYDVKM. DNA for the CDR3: TGTGCCAGCAAACTCGCCGGGACAGATTTTTATGGCTACACCTTC. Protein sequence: CASKLAGTDFYGYTF.

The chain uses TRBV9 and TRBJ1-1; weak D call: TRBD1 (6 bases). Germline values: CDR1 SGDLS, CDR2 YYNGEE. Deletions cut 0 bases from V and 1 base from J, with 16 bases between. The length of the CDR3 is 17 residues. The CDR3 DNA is TGTGCCAGCAGCGTAGGCCGGGGAGGGGGAAGGAACACTGAAGCTTTCTTT. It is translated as CASSVGRGGGRNTEAFF.

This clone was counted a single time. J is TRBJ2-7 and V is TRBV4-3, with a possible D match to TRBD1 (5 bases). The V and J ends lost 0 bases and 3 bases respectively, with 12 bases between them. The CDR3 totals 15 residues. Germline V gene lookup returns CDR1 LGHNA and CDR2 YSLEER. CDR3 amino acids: CASSQDQGHYYEQYF. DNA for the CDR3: TGCGCCAGCAGCCAAGATCAGGGTCACTACTACGAGCAGTACTTC.

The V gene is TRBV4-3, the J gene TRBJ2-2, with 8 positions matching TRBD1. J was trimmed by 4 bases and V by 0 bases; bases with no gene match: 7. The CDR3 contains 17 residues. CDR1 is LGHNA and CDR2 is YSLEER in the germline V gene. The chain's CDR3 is CASSQDAGGDATGELFF. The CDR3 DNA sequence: TGCGCCAGCAGCCAAGATGCAGGGGGCGATGCCACCGGGGAGCTGTTTTTT.

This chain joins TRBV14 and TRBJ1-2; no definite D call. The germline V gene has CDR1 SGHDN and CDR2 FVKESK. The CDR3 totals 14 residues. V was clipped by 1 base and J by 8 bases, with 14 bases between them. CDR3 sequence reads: CASSQGRGNKGYTF. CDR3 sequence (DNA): TGTGCCAGCAGCCAAGGACGGGGAAATAAGGGCTACACCTTC. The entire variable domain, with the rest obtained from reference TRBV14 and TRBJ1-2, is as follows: EAGVTQFPSHSVIEKGQTVTLRCDPISGHDNLYWYRRVMGKEIKFLLHFVKESKQDESGMPNNRFLAERTGGTYSTLKVQPAELEDSGVYFCASSQGRGNKGYTFGSGTRLTVV.

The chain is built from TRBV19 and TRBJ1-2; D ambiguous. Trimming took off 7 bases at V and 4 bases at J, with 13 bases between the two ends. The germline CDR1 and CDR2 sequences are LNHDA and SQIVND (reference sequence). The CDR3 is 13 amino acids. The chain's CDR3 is CASIGETLYGYTF. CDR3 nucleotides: TGTGCCAGTATCGGGGAGACCCTCTATGGCTACACCTTC.

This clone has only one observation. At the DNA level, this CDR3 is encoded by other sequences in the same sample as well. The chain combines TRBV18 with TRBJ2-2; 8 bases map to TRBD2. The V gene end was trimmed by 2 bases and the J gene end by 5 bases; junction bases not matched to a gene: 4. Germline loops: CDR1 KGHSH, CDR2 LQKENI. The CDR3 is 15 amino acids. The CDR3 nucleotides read TGTGCCAGCTCACCAGGCGGGAGGAGTACCGGGGAGCTGTTTTTT. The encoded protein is CASSPGGRSTGELFF.

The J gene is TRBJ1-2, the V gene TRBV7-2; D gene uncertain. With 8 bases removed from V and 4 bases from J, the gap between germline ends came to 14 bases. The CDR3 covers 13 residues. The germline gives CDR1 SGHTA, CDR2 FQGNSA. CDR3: CASVGVSGYGYTF. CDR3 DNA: TGTGCCAGCGTCGGGGTTTCGGGCTATGGCTACACCTTC.

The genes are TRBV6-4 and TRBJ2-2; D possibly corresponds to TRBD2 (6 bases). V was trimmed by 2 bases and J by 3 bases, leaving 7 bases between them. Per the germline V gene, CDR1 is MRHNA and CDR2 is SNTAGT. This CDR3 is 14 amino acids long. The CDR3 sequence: CASSDQRDTGELFF. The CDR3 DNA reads TGTGCCAGCAGTGACCAGCGGGACACCGGGGAGCTGTTTTTT.

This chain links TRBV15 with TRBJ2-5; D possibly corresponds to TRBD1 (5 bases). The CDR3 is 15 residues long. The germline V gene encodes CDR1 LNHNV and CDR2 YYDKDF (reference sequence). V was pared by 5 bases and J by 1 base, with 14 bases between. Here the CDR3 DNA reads TGTGCCACCAGCCTCGAAAGGACAACCCAAGAGACCCAGTACTTC. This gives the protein CATSLERTTQETQYF.

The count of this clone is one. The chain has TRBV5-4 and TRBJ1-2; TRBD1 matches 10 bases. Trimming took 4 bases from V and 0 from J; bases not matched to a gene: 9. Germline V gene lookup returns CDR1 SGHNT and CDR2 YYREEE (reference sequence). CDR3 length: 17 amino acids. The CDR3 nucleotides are TGTGCCAGCAGCACGTCCCGGGACAGGGGCTCTAACTATGGCTACACCTTC. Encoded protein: CASSTSRDRGSNYGYTF.

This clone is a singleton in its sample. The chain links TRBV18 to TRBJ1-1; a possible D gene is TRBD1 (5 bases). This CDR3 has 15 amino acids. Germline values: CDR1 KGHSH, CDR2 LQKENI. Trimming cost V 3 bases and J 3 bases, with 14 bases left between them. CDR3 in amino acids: CASSPAGKVYTEAFF. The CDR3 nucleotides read TGTGCCAGCTCACCGGCAGGGAAGGTTTACACTGAAGCTTTCTTT.

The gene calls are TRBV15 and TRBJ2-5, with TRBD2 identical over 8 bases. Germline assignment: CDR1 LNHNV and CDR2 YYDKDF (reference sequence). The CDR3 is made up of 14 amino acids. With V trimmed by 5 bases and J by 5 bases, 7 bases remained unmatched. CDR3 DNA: TGTGCCACCAGCCTCCTCGGGGGGGGCGAGACCCAGTACTTC. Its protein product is CATSLLGGGETQYF.

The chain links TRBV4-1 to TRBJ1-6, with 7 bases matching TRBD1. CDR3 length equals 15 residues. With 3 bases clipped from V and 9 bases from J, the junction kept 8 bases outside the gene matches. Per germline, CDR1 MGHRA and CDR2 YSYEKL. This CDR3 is CASSHPDREGSPLHF. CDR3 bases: TGCGCCAGCAGCCACCCCGACAGGGAAGGTTCACCCCTCCACTTT.

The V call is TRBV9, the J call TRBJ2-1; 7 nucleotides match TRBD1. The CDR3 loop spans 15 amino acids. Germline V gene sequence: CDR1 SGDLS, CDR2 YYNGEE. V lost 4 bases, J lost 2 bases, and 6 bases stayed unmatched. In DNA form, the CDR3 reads TGTGCCAGCAGCCCCGGGACAGACACCTACAATGAGCAGTTCTTC. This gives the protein CASSPGTDTYNEQFF.

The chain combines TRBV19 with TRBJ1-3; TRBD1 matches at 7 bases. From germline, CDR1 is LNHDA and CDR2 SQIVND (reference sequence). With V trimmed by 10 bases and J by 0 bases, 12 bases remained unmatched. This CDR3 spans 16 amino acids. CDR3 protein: CATMRGQSNSGNTIYF. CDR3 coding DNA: TGTGCCACTATGAGGGGACAGTCCAACTCTGGAAACACCATATATTTT.

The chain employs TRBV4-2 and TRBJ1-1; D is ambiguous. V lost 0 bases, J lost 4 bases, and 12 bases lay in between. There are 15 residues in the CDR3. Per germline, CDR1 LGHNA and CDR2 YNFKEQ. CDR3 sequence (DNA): TGTGCCAGCAGCCAAGAAAGTACGGTGCTCACTGAAGCTTTCTTT. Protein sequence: CASSQESTVLTEAFF.